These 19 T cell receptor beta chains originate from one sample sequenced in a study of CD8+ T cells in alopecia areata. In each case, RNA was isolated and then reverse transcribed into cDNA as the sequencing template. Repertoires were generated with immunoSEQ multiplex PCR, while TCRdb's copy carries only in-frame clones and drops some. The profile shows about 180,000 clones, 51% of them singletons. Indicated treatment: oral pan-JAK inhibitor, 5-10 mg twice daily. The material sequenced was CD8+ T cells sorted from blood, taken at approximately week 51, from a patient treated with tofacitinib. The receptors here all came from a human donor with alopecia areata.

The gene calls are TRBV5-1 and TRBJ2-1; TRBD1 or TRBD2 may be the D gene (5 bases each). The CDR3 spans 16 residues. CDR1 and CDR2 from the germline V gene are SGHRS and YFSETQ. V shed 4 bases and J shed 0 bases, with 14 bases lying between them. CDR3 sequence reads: CASSPGARSSYNEQFF. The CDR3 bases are TGCGCCAGCAGCCCCGGGGCGAGGAGCTCCTACAATGAGCAGTTCTTC.

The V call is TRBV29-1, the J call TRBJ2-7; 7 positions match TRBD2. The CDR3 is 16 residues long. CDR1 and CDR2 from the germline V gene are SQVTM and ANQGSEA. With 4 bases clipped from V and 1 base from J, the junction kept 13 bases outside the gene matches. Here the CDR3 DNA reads TGCAGCGTTGCGGGTGGGGGGGACTCTACTTCCTACGAGCAGTACTTC. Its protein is CSVAGGGDSTSYEQYF.

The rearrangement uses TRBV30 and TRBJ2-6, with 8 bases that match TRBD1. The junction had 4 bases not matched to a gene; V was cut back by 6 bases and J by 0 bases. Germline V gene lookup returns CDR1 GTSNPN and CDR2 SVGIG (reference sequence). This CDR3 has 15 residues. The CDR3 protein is CACRTGLSGANVLTF. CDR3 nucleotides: TGTGCCTGCAGGACAGGGCTCTCTGGGGCCAACGTCCTGACTTTC.

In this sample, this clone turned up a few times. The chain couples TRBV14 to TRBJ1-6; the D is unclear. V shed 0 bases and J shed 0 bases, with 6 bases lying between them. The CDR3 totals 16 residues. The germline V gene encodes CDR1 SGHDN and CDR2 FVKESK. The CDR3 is CASSQETNSYNSPLHF. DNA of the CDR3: TGTGCCAGCAGCCAAGAGACGAACTCCTATAATTCACCCCTCCACTTT.

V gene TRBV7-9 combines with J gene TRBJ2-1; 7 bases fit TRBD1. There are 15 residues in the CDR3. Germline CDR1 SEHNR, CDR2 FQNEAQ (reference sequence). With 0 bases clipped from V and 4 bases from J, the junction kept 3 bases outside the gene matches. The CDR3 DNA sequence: TGTGCCAGCAGCTTAGCTTCGACAGGGTACAATGAGCAGTTCTTC. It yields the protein CASSLASTGYNEQFF. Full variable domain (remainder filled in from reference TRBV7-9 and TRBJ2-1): DTGVSQNPRHKITKRGQNVTFRCDPISEHNRLYWYRQTLGQGPEFLTYFQNEAQLEKSRLLSDRFSAERPKGSFSTLEIQRTEQGDSAMYLCASSLASTGYNEQFFGPGTRLTVL.

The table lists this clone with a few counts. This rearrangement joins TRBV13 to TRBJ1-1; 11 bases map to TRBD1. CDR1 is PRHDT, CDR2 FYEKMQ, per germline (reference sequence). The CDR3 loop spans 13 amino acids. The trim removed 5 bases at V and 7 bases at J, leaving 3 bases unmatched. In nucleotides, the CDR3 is TGTGCCAGCAGCGTGGGACAGGGGGTTGAAGCTTTCTTT. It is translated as CASSVGQGVEAFF.

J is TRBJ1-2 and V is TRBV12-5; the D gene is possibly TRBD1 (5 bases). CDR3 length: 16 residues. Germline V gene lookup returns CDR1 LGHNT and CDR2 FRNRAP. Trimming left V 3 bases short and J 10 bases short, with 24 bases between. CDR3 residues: CASGFNFYLQGTFYTF. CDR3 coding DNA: TGTGCTAGTGGTTTCAACTTTTACCTTCAGGGAACCTTCTACACCTTC. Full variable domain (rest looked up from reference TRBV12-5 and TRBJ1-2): DARVTQTPRHKVTEMGQEVTMRCQPILGHNTVFWYRQTMMQGLELLAYFRNRAPLDDSGMPKDRFSAEMPDATLATLKIQPSEPRDSAVYFCASGFNFYLQGTFYTFGSGTRLTVV.

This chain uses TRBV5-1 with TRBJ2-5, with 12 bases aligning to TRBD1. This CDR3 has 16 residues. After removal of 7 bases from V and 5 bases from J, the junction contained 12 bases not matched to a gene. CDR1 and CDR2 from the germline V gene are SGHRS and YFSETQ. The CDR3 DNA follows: TGCGCCAGCCACCCGGCCGGGACAGGGGGCGGGGAGACCCAGTACTTC. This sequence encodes CASHPAGTGGGETQYF.

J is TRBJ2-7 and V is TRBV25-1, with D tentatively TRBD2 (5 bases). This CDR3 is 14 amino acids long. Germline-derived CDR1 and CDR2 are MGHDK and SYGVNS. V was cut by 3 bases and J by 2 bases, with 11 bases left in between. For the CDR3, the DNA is TGTGCCAGCAGTGATTACCGGGATACCTACGAGCAGTACTTC. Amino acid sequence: CASSDYRDTYEQYF.

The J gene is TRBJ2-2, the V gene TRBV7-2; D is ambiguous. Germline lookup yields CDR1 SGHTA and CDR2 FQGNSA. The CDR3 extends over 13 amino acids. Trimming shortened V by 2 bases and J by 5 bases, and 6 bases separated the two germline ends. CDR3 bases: TGTGCCAGCAGCTTAAAGGCGACCGGGGAGCTGTTTTTT. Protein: CASSLKATGELFF.

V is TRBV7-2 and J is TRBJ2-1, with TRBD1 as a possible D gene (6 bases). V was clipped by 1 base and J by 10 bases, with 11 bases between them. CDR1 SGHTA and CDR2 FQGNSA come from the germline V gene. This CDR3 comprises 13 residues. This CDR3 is CASSLVQGQEQFF. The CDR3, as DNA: TGTGCCAGCAGCTTAGTGCAGGGGCAGGAGCAGTTCTTC. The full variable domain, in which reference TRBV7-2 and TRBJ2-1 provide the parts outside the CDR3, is GAGVSQSPSNKVTEKGKDVELRCDPISGHTALYWYRQSLGQGLEFLIYFQGNSAPDKSGLPSDRFSAERTGGSVSTLTIQRTQQEDSAVYLCASSLVQGQEQFFGPGTRLTVL.

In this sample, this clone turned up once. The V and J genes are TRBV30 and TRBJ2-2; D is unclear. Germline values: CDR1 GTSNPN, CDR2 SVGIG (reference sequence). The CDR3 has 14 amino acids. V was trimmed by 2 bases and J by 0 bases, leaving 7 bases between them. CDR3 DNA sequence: TGTGCCTGGAGTACGGTTACGAACACCGGGGAGCTGTTTTTT. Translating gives CAWSTVTNTGELFF.

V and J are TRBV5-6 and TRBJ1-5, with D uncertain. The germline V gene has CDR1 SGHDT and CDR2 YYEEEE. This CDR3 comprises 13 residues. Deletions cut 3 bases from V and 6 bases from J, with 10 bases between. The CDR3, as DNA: TGTGCCAGCAGCTCCGGGCCTATTCAGCCCCAGCATTTT. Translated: CASSSGPIQPQHF. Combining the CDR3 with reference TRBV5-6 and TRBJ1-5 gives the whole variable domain DAGVTQSPTHLIKTRGQQVTLRCSPKSGHDTVSWYQQALGQGPQFIFQYYEEEERQRGNFPDRFSGHQFPNYSSELNVNALLLGDSALYLCASSSGPIQPQHFGDGTRLSIL.

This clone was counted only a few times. This CDR3 is CASRRDATYEQYF. The CDR3 region has the DNA TGTGCCAGCCGCCGGGACGCAACCTACGAGCAGTACTTC. V usage is TRBV6-6 and J usage is TRBJ2-7; D tentatively reads TRBD1 or TRBD2 (5 bases each). Germline-derived CDR1 and CDR2 are MNHNY and SVGAGI (reference sequence). V lost 8 bases and J 2 bases, leaving 13 bases between the germline ends. The CDR3 consists of 13 residues.

This CDR3 is CASSLDGPGEQYF. CDR3 DNA sequence: TGTGCCAGCAGCTTAGACGGGCCGGGCGAGCAGTACTTC. The rearrangement links TRBV11-2 to TRBJ2-7; D not certain. Germline CDR1 reads SGHAT; CDR2 reads FQNNGV. Deletions cut 0 bases from V and 6 bases from J, with 9 bases between. This CDR3 spans 13 amino acids. Supplemented by reference TRBV11-2 and TRBJ2-7, the full variable domain reads EAGVAQSPRYKIIEKRQSVAFWCNPISGHATLYWYQQILGQGPKLLIQFQNNGVVDDSQLPKDRFSAERLKGVDSTLKIQPAKLEDSAVYLCASSLDGPGEQYFGPGTRLTVT.

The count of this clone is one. DNA for the CDR3: TGTGCCTTAAAGGGGACAGGGATCACCGGGGAGCTGTTTTTT. This sequence encodes CALKGTGITGELFF. This chain uses TRBV30 with TRBJ2-2; 9 bases map to TRBD1. Germline V gene data show CDR1 as GTSNPN and CDR2 as SVGIG (reference sequence). The CDR3 runs 14 residues. V trimming: 7 bases; J trimming: 4 bases; junction bases outside the gene matches: 7.

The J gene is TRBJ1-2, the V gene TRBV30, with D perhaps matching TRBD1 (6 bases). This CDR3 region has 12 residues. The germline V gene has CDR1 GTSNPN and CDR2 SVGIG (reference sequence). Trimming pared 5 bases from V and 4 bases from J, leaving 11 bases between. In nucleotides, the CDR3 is TGTGCCTGGGATGGACAGTCCTATGGCTACACCTTC. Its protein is CAWDGQSYGYTF.

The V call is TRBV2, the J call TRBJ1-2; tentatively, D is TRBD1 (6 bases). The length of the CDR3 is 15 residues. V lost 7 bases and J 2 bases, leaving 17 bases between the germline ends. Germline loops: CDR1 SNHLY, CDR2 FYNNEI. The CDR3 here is CASTFRGPPNYGYTF. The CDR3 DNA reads TGTGCCAGCACCTTCCGGGGGCCGCCAAACTATGGCTACACCTTC.

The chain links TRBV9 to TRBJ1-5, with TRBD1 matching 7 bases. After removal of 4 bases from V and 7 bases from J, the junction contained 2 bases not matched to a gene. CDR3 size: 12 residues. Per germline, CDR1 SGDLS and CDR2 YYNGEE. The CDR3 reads CASSQGEQPQHF. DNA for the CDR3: TGTGCCAGCAGCCAGGGGGAGCAGCCCCAGCATTTT. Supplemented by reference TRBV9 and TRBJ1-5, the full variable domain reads DSGVTQTPKHLITATGQRVTLRCSPRSGDLSVYWYQQSLDQGLQFLIQYYNGEERAKGNILERFSAQQFPDLHSELNLSSLELGDSALYFCASSQGEQPQHFGDGTRLSIL.